The clone carrying this TCR beta chain was seen once. The data were taken from a study of OX40 agonist ivuxolimab in advanced cancers. Study as a whole: The patients received agonistic anti-OX40 (CD134) antibody ivuxolimab.

The table came from immunoSEQ multiplex PCR; TCRdb's copy has only in-frame clones and leaves some out. The data hold nearly 50,000 clones, with about 81% observed a single time. The V gene lost 2 bases and the J gene lost 3 bases, with 14 bases spanning the gap. From germline, CDR1 is MNHEY and CDR2 SVGAGI. The CDR3 length is 15 residues. Exclusion applied to patients with autoimmune disease history or systemic immunosuppression. The sample in question was CD4+ or CD8+ T cells sorted from blood, obtained in a trial of the OX40 agonist ivuxolimab. V and J are TRBV6-5 and TRBJ2-7, with TRBD1 as a possible D gene (6 bases). This receptor was identified in an adult with an advanced solid tumor such as melanoma, head and neck, liver or kidney cancer. The CDR3 sequence is CASSYTTGQRYEQYF. Here the CDR3 DNA reads TGTGCCAGCAGTTACACCACAGGACAGCGCTACGAGCAGTACTTC.